The rows below give T cell receptor beta chains drawn from one sample of a study of neurological immune-mediated disorders. TCRdb itself ran the 5' RACE reads through MiXCR, one entry per CDR3 protein. The sample shows 30,000 to 45,000 distinct CDR3 sequences, 9.5% to 13% of them seen only once. Sequences were obtained from CD4+ T cells from blood. The receptors shown here come from a woman younger than 45 with HTLV-1-associated myelopathy (HAM/TSP). Each CDR3 is given with its conserved first and last residue. D genes are given only for firm matches. Clone size is shown for a subset of rows, as once, few, many or a class of expanded clone.

V	size	J	D	CDR3
TRBV12-3/TRBV12-4	-	TRBJ2-3	-	CASHPITDTQYF
TRBV20-1	many	TRBJ2-7	TRBD1	CSARGQGSEQYF
TRBV5-1	many	TRBJ2-7	TRBD2	CASSLVSSGASYEQYF
TRBV29-1	many	TRBJ2-3	-	CSVDYPQGTDTQYF
TRBV7-2	many	TRBJ2-7	-	CASSLGSAISYEQYF
TRBV5-1	many	TRBJ1-2	-	CASSLGGEFGYTF
TRBV18	few	TRBJ1-2	TRBD1	CASSPTGSNGYTF
TRBV20-1	few	TRBJ2-5	-	CSASNREETQYF
TRBV20-1	many	TRBJ2-3	TRBD2	CSARDRGRGGRADTQYF
TRBV12-3/TRBV12-4	many	TRBJ2-1	-	CASRPRDHEQFF
TRBV5-1	many	TRBJ2-7	-	CASSPLVEELRLSYEQYF
TRBV5-1	many	TRBJ2-7	-	CASSSGAGLGSYEQYF
TRBV12-3/TRBV12-4	many	TRBJ2-3	-	CASSFRKGTQYF
TRBV19	few	TRBJ2-6	TRBD1	CASSREDRGLLGANVLTF
TRBV29-1	many	TRBJ2-1	TRBD1	CSVGTGEYNEQFF
TRBV3-1	-	TRBJ2-7	TRBD2	CASSQAIGRGESYEQYF
TRBV5-8	many	TRBJ2-3	-	CASSLGGGADTQYF
TRBV25-1	many	TRBJ1-4	TRBD1	CASSELQGAGEKLFF
TRBV2	many	TRBJ2-1	-	CASSLRGNEQFF
TRBV5-1	many	TRBJ2-1	-	CASSSLIGYNEQFF
TRBV6-6	many	TRBJ1-1	-	CASSYQSMNTEAFF
TRBV29-1	many	TRBJ1-2	TRBD1	CSLRDSAYGYTF
TRBV5-1	-	TRBJ2-7	TRBD1	CASSLRGGREQYF
TRBV20-1	many	TRBJ2-7	-	CSARGIIGYEQYF
TRBV5-1	few	TRBJ2-2	-	CASSLANTYTGEMFF
TRBV12-3/TRBV12-4	many	TRBJ2-1	-	CASSLKGWVSHNEQFF
TRBV20-1	many	TRBJ2-7	TRBD2	CSAHLAGTYEQYF
TRBV7-8	many	TRBJ1-6	-	CASSLLGGRTNSPLHF